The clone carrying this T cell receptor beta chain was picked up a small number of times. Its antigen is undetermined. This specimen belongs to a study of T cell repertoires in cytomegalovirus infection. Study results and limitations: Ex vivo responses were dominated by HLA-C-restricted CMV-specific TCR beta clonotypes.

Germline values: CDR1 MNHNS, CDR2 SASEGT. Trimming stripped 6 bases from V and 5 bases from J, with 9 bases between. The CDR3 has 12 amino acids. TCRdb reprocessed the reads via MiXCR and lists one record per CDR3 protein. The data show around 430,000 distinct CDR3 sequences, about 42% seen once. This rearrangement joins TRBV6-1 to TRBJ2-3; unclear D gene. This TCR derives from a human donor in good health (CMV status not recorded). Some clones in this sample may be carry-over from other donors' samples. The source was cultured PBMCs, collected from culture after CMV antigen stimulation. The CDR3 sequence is CASSQEQDTQYF. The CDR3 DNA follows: TGTGCCAGCAGCCAGGAACAAGATACGCAGTATTTT.